This TCR beta chain appears in the sequencing data of a study of post-analysis software for immune sequencing data. Whole-study results and caveats: In patients, roughly 5 TRBV segments were more frequent than in controls, with TRBV5-6, TRBV5-1 and TRBV20-1 among them.

At least ten counts were recorded for this clonotype. As yet, its antigen is unknown. The CDR3 runs to 13 residues. The ends lost 11 bases at V and 2 bases at J; junction bases unmatched: 4. The V gene's germline CDR1 is ENHRY and CDR2 SYGVKD. Tagging with unique molecular identifiers was a feature of the TCR beta cDNA libraries. MiXCR was run by TCRdb on the PCR reads, yielding one entry per CDR3 protein. The sample yields 500,000 to 600,000 distinct CDR3 sequences, 44% seen once. The clonotype comes from a girl between 5 and 17 years old with multiple sclerosis. This chain joins TRBV10-3 and TRBJ2-7; 12 nucleotides match TRBD2. Sequenced: blood. This CDR3 is CAVRTSGTYEQYF. The CDR3 bases are TGTGCCGTGCGGACTAGCGGGACCTACGAGCAGTACTTC.